The 26 T cell receptor beta chains below were found in one sample sequenced in a study of shared clonotypes between healthy human individuals. Only in-frame clones appear in the TCRdb table, and some are missing; sequencing was by immunoSEQ multiplex PCR. The data hold 2 million to 2.5 million clones, with 85% to 95% observed a single time. The sequenced sample consisted of naive CD4+ T cells from PBMCs. Subset of the sample: CD45RA+ positively selected. The receptors shown here come from a man aged 18-30 years in good health. Some clones in this sample may be carry-over from other donors' samples.

Concerning this clone itself: Distinct nucleotide sequences in the sample also encode this CDR3. The chain combines TRBV9 with TRBJ1-1, with D maybe TRBD1 (6 bases). This CDR3 is 14 amino acids long. The germline V and J ends were trimmed by 2 bases and 1 base, with 9 bases remaining between them. CDR1 is SGDLS, CDR2 YYNGEE, per germline. As DNA, the CDR3 is TGTGCCAGCAGCGTGACAGGTGCGAACACTGAAGCTTTCTTT. Protein sequence: CASSVTGANTEAFF. The full variable domain, with the rest looked up from reference TRBV9 and TRBJ1-1, is DSGVTQTPKHLITATGQRVTLRCSPRSGDLSVYWYQQSLDQGLQFLIQYYNGEERAKGNILERFSAQQFPDLHSELNLSSLELGDSALYFCASSVTGANTEAFFGQGTRLTVV.

As to this clone: This sample includes further DNA sequences coding for the same CDR3. This chain links TRBV28 with TRBJ2-1; 12 nucleotides match TRBD2. J lost 7 bases, V lost 2 bases, and 3 bases had no gene match. Germline V gene sequence: CDR1 MDHEN, CDR2 SYDVKM. The CDR3 is 15 residues long. The CDR3 DNA sequence: TGTGCCAGCAGTTTACTAGCGGGAGGGCTAAATGAGCAGTTCTTC. It codes for CASSLLAGGLNEQFF.

The chain carries TRBV4-3 and TRBJ2-7, with D maybe TRBD2 (6 bases). The CDR3 consists of 15 residues. From germline, CDR1 is LGHNA and CDR2 YSLEER. V was cut by 4 bases and J by 4 bases, with 17 bases left in between. The CDR3 region is CASSLRLDSGYEQYF. The CDR3 nucleotides are TGCGCCAGCAGCCTTCGACTAGATTCGGGGTACGAGCAGTACTTC.

The chain has TRBV28 and TRBJ1-5; TRBD1 aligns across 9 bases. The CDR3 consists of 16 residues. Germline assignment: CDR1 MDHEN and CDR2 SYDVKM. V lost 4 bases, J lost 4 bases, and 8 bases stayed unmatched. This chain's CDR3 is CASSSTGQGENQPQHF. CDR3 in DNA: TGTGCCAGCAGTTCGACGGGACAGGGCGAAAATCAGCCCCAGCATTTT.

As concerns this clone: This specimen includes other DNA sequences encoding the same CDR3. The chain is built from TRBV6-6 and TRBJ1-5; D uncertain. CDR3 size: 14 residues. The germline V gene encodes CDR1 MNHNY and CDR2 SVGAGI (reference sequence). V was cut by 0 bases and J by 0 bases, with 3 bases left in between. The CDR3 DNA sequence: TGTGCCAGCAGTTACTCTAATAGCAATCAGCCCCAGCATTTT. Translating it yields CASSYSNSNQPQHF.

The J gene is TRBJ2-1, the V gene TRBV7-7; D is possibly TRBD1 or TRBD2 (5 bases each). The length of the CDR3 is 14 residues. Germline V gene lookup returns CDR1 SSHAT and CDR2 FNYEAQ (reference sequence). Trimming left V 3 bases short and J 6 bases short, with 12 bases between. The CDR3 nucleotides read TGTGCCAGCAGCTTGGAGGCTAGGGGCAATGAGCAGTTCTTC. Its translation: CASSLEARGNEQFF.

The chain carries TRBV7-8 and TRBJ2-3, with a tentative D call TRBD1 (7 bases). In germline, CDR1 is SGHVS, CDR2 FQNEAQ. Trimming stripped 3 bases from V and 6 bases from J, with 13 bases between. The CDR3 covers 14 residues. In DNA, the CDR3 is TGTGCCAGCAGCTTTGGAGGGGGCAGGGATACGCAGTATTTT. Amino acids: CASSFGGGRDTQYF.

V usage is TRBV28 and J usage is TRBJ2-5, with 11 bases lining up with TRBD2. Looked up from germline, CDR1 is MDHEN and CDR2 is SYDVKM. V trimming: 6 bases; J trimming: 3 bases; junction bases outside the gene matches: 3. CDR3 length: 14 amino acids. CDR3 bases: TGTGCCAGCAGGCGACTAGCGGGGAAAGAGACCCAGTACTTC. Protein sequence: CASRRLAGKETQYF.

V usage is TRBV10-3 and J usage is TRBJ2-5; TRBD1 aligns across 8 bases. Losses at the gene ends were 5 bases for V and 2 bases for J; bases not matched to a gene: 7. This CDR3 has 15 amino acids. CDR1 and CDR2 (germline): ENHRY, SYGVKD. CDR3 loop: CAISNSRDRQETQYF. The DNA for the CDR3 is TGTGCCATCAGTAATAGCCGGGACAGGCAAGAGACCCAGTACTTC.

J is TRBJ1-2 and V is TRBV6-5; 7 nucleotides agree with TRBD1. The V segment lost 6 bases and the J segment 8 bases; nucleotides outside the gene matches: 12. Germline V lookup: CDR1 MNHEY, CDR2 SVGAGI. The CDR3 runs to 14 residues. CDR3 protein: CASRKHTGAWGYTF. For the CDR3, the DNA is TGTGCCAGCAGAAAACACACAGGGGCATGGGGCTACACCTTC.

The chain recombines TRBV18 with TRBJ2-7; 11 bases match TRBD2. Germline assignment: CDR1 KGHSH and CDR2 LQKENI. The V gene end was trimmed by 2 bases and the J gene end by 12 bases; junction bases not matched to a gene: 6. The CDR3 totals 13 residues. CDR3 sequence reads: CASSPASGRFLYF. The CDR3 DNA sequence: TGTGCCAGCTCACCAGCTAGCGGGAGGTTTCTGTACTTC. The full variable domain, with the rest looked up from reference TRBV18 and TRBJ2-7, is NAGVMQNPRHLVRRRGQEARLRCSPMKGHSHVYWYRQLPEEGLKFMVYLQKENIIDESGMPKERFSAEFPKEGPSILRIQQVVRGDSAAYFCASSPASGRFLYFGPGTRLTVT.

The chain links TRBV28 to TRBJ2-1; 8 bases fit TRBD1. CDR3 length equals 13 residues. Germline V gives CDR1 MDHEN, CDR2 SYDVKM. Trimming at V came to 6 bases and at J to 15 bases, leaving 13 bases not matched to a gene. The CDR3 sequence is CASSLNDGTGRFF. The CDR3 DNA sequence: TGTGCCAGCAGCTTGAACGATGGGACAGGCAGGTTCTTC.

This chain uses TRBV27 with TRBJ2-1; D gene uncertain. The CDR3 contains 14 residues. V was pared by 3 bases and J by 7 bases, with 13 bases between. Germline values: CDR1 MNHEY, CDR2 SMNVEV (reference sequence). Written as DNA, the CDR3 is TGTGCCAGCAGTTTCTCTCGTTACACTAATGAGCAGTTCTTC. Its protein is CASSFSRYTNEQFF.

The gene calls are TRBV2 and TRBJ2-2; 7 nucleotides align to TRBD2. The CDR3 loop spans 15 amino acids. V gave up 4 bases and J gave up 7 bases; unmatched junction bases: 9. Germline values: CDR1 SNHLY, CDR2 FYNNEI. The CDR3: CASSGSRERGGELFF. In DNA form, the CDR3 reads TGTGCCAGCAGTGGCTCGCGGGAGCGGGGCGGGGAGCTGTTTTTT.

V and J are TRBV6-6 and TRBJ2-4; the match to TRBD2 covers 8 bases. V gave up 1 base and J gave up 6 bases; unmatched junction bases: 5. The CDR3 has 15 residues. Germline CDR1 is MNHNY and CDR2 is SVGAGI (reference sequence). CDR3 sequence: CASSYLLAAINIQYF. CDR3 nucleotides: TGTGCCAGCAGTTACTTACTAGCGGCGATAAACATTCAGTACTTC.

The chain is built from TRBV5-1 and TRBJ2-7; D is ambiguous. CDR1 and CDR2 from the germline V gene are SGHRS and YFSETQ. The CDR3 is 14 residues long. V lost 0 bases and J 7 bases, leaving 14 bases between the germline ends. The CDR3 region is CASSLVPSSIEQYF. CDR3 bases: TGCGCCAGCAGCTTGGTACCCTCCTCCATTGAGCAGTACTTC.

The rearrangement links TRBV11-2 to TRBJ2-1; D gene uncertain. The CDR3 sequence is 15 residues long. Trimming shortened V by 6 bases and J by 5 bases, and 17 bases separated the two germline ends. CDR1 SGHAT and CDR2 FQNNGV come from the germline V gene. CDR3 region: CASRAVKGLNNEQFF. The CDR3 DNA reads as TGTGCCAGCAGGGCAGTAAAGGGATTAAACAATGAGCAGTTCTTC.

The rearrangement joins TRBV4-2 to TRBJ2-1; 8 bases fit TRBD2. The CDR3 runs 17 residues. J gave up 7 bases and V 4 bases, and 15 bases lay outside the gene matches. Germline assignment: CDR1 LGHNA and CDR2 YNFKEQ. The CDR3 spells CASSRIGGAGGYNEQFF. DNA for the CDR3: TGTGCCAGCAGCCGTATTGGAGGGGCGGGAGGCTATAATGAGCAGTTCTTC.

The chain has TRBV10-3 and TRBJ2-2; 10 nucleotides match TRBD1. CDR3 size: 16 residues. V shed 9 bases, J shed 4 bases, and the junction held 11 bases outside the gene matches. Germline V gene sequence: CDR1 ENHRY, CDR2 SYGVKD. CDR3 protein: CAISTGGAKGTGELFF. The DNA of the CDR3 is TGTGCCATTTCGACAGGGGGCGCGAAGGGCACCGGGGAGCTGTTTTTT.

The CDR3 here is CASSSDRGRQPQHF. The DNA for the CDR3 is TGTGCCAGCAGCTCGGACAGGGGGCGACAGCCCCAGCATTTT. This chain links TRBV5-8 with TRBJ1-5, with TRBD1 matching 11 bases. The CDR3 runs 14 residues. Germline V gene lookup returns CDR1 SGHTS and CDR2 YDEGEE. The ends lost 3 bases at V and 7 bases at J; junction bases unmatched: 3. Variable domain in full (rest from reference TRBV5-8 and TRBJ1-5): EAGVTQSPTHLIKTRGQQATLRCSPISGHTSVYWYQQALGLGLQFLLWYDEGEERNRGNFPPRFSGRQFPNYSSELNVNALELEDSALYLCASSSDRGRQPQHFGDGTRLSIL.

CDR3 region: CASSPGLAGSYEQYF. CDR3 nucleotide sequence: TGTGCCAGCAGTCCGGGACTAGCGGGATCCTACGAGCAGTACTTC. The genes are TRBV28 and TRBJ2-7, with TRBD2 matching over 13 bases. The CDR3 sequence is 15 residues long. CDR1 is MDHEN, CDR2 SYDVKM, per germline. J was trimmed by 1 base and V by 5 bases; bases with no gene match: 2. The full variable domain, completed using reference TRBV28 and TRBJ2-7, is DVKVTQSSRYLVKRTGEKVFLECVQDMDHENMFWYRQDPGLGLRLIYFSYDVKMKEKGDIPEGYSVSREKKERFSLILESASTNQTSMYLCASSPGLAGSYEQYFGPGTRLTVT.

The V call is TRBV28, the J call TRBJ2-4; D is unresolved. Germline V lookup: CDR1 MDHEN, CDR2 SYDVKM. Trimming removed 7 bases at V and 0 bases at J, with 16 bases between. The CDR3 consists of 16 residues. For the CDR3, the DNA is TGTGCCAGCATAGGCTCGATGGATCTAGCCAAAAACATTCAGTACTTC. It encodes CASIGSMDLAKNIQYF.

J is TRBJ2-1 and V is TRBV2; 7 bases map to TRBD1. CDR1 is SNHLY, CDR2 FYNNEI, per germline. The CDR3 runs to 16 residues. With 5 bases clipped from V and 6 bases from J, the junction kept 13 bases outside the gene matches. The CDR3 coding sequence is TGTGCCAGCAGTTTTTACCAAGTGCCAGGGGGCAATGAGCAGTTCTTC. Residues: CASSFYQVPGGNEQFF.

About this clone itself: The sample has other DNA sequences that encode this CDR3 too. The J gene is TRBJ2-7, the V gene TRBV7-3, with 9 bases identical to TRBD2. This CDR3 contains 14 residues. V lost 5 bases to trimming and J lost 2 bases; unmatched junction nucleotides: 4. The V gene's germline CDR1 is SGHTA and CDR2 FQGTGA. In DNA form, the CDR3 reads TGTGCCAGCAGCCTGGGACTAGCACCCTACGAGCAGTACTTC. Amino acid sequence: CASSLGLAPYEQYF.

The rearrangement joins TRBV7-3 to TRBJ2-1; the match to TRBD2 covers 10 bases. CDR1 and CDR2 from the germline V gene are SGHTA and FQGTGA. The trim removed 0 bases at V and 7 bases at J, leaving 3 bases unmatched. The CDR3 covers 15 residues. The CDR3 DNA reads TGTGCCAGCAGCTTAACCGGGACTAGCGTGAATGAGCAGTTCTTC. Protein: CASSLTGTSVNEQFF.

The chain joins TRBV6-5 to TRBJ2-4; no reliable D call. CDR3 length: 15 amino acids. Trimming shortened V by 2 bases and J by 2 bases, and 10 bases separated the two germline ends. CDR1 is MNHEY and CDR2 is SVGAGI in the germline V gene. CDR3 in DNA: TGTGCCAGCAGTTACGGCCCATGGACCAAAAACATTCAGTACTTC. Amino acid sequence: CASSYGPWTKNIQYF.